The 17 T cell receptor beta chains below all came from one sample that was sequenced in a study of CD8 T cells in ankylosing spondylitis. Each CDR3 protein is one row after TCRdb ran MiXCR on the 5' RACE reads. The repertoire has 100,000 to 150,000 distinct CDR3 sequences, around 8.5% of them found once; the top ten carry approximately 3.6%. Sequenced: blood, either unsorted or a sorted T cell fraction (not recorded which). These receptor sequences come from a male donor with ankylosing spondylitis or in good health (not recorded which).

This clonotype came up many times. J is TRBJ2-1 and V is TRBV6-5, with unresolved D. V lost 0 bases and J lost 8, with 17 bases in between. Germline V gene lookup returns CDR1 MNHEY and CDR2 SVGAGI. CDR3 length equals 16 residues. The CDR3 spells CASSYSNHPLEDEQFF. The DNA for the CDR3 is TGTGCCAGCAGTTACTCGAATCACCCGCTTGAGGATGAGCAGTTCTTC.

This clonotype was seen a handful of times. This chain connects TRBV12-3 or TRBV12-4 to TRBJ2-1, with D unresolved. Trimming took 6 bases from V and 5 from J, leaving 26 bases between them. The CDR3 runs 18 residues. The CDR3 region is CASRYAVPDFEIHNEQFF. The CDR3 region has the DNA TGTGCCAGCAGGTACGCCGTGCCAGACTTCGAGATACACAATGAGCAGTTCTTC.

Concerning this clonotype: This could be a read error, since a much larger clone is one nucleotide away. The chain employs TRBV29-1 and TRBJ2-7; 9 bases are a match to TRBD2. This CDR3 is 12 amino acids long. The germline CDR1 and CDR2 sequences are SQVTM and ANQGSEA. With 4 bases clipped from V and 10 bases from J, the junction kept 8 bases outside the gene matches. The CDR3: CSVVAGGARQYF. In DNA form, the CDR3 reads TGCAGCGTTGTTGCGGGAGGGGCCCGTCAGTACTTC.

This clonotype was counted between two and nine times. The rearrangement links TRBV20-1 to TRBJ2-7; D is ambiguous. This CDR3 region has 14 residues. Trimming took off 0 bases at V and 2 bases at J, with 11 bases between the two ends. Germline CDR1 is DFQATT and CDR2 is SNEGSKA (reference sequence). The CDR3 spells CSARDFGSAYEQYF. CDR3 DNA: TGCAGTGCTAGAGATTTTGGGTCGGCCTACGAGCAGTACTTC.

This clonotype occurred many times. The chain joins TRBV20-1 to TRBJ1-1; the D gene is possibly TRBD1 (6 bases). The CDR3 runs 11 residues. The V gene's germline CDR1 is DFQATT and CDR2 SNEGSKA (reference sequence). The V gene lost 5 bases and the J gene lost 4 bases, with 8 bases spanning the gap. The CDR3 spells CSAPRGTEAFF. CDR3 DNA: TGCAGTGCTCCCAGGGGCACTGAAGCTTTCTTT.

This clonotype was seen more than once but under ten times. This rearrangement joins TRBV20-1 to TRBJ2-7; no definite D call. The germline V gene encodes CDR1 DFQATT and CDR2 SNEGSKA (reference sequence). CDR3 length: 10 amino acids. V lost 7 bases and J 5 bases, leaving 9 bases between the germline ends. The CDR3 here is CSVATHEQYF. DNA for the CDR3: TGCAGTGTCGCCACCCACGAGCAGTACTTC.

This clonotype was detected many times. V is TRBV5-1 and J is TRBJ2-2, with 14 bases matching TRBD2. Germline values: CDR1 SGHRS, CDR2 YFSETQ. The V gene end was trimmed by 2 bases and the J gene end by 3 bases; junction bases not matched to a gene: 9. The CDR3 extends over 19 amino acids. The CDR3 here is CASSFPLTSGRADTGELFF. CDR3 in DNA: TGCGCCAGCAGCTTCCCTCTGACTAGCGGGAGGGCCGACACCGGGGAGCTGTTTTTT.

The rearrangement uses TRBV13 and TRBJ2-7, with no clear D. The V gene lost 1 base and the J gene lost 5 bases, with 6 bases spanning the gap. CDR1 PRHDT and CDR2 FYEKMQ come from the germline V gene (reference sequence). The CDR3 contains 12 residues. CDR3 loop: CASSLAVDEQYF. CDR3 bases: TGTGCCAGCAGCTTAGCGGTAGACGAGCAGTACTTC.

V and J are TRBV20-1 and TRBJ2-7, with TRBD1 as a possible D gene (6 bases). This CDR3 is built from 17 residues. Trimming pared 0 bases from V and 3 bases from J, leaving 21 bases between. Germline-derived CDR1 and CDR2 are DFQATT and SNEGSKA (reference sequence). The CDR3 sequence is CSARDGPADSYSYEQYF. For the CDR3, the DNA is TGCAGTGCTAGAGATGGTCCTGCGGACAGCTATAGCTACGAGCAGTACTTC.

This clonotype came up a few times. V gene TRBV18 combines with J gene TRBJ2-1; a possible D gene is TRBD2 (6 bases). Germline V lookup: CDR1 KGHSH, CDR2 LQKENI. This CDR3 contains 17 residues. Trimming left V 4 bases short and J 9 bases short, with 25 bases between. The CDR3 nucleotides read TGTGCCAGCTCACGGACCGGATCCGGGACTGACCCCTTTGAGCAGTTCTTC. This encodes CASSRTGSGTDPFEQFF.

This clonotype was picked up a small number of times. V gene TRBV5-1 combines with J gene TRBJ1-2; D is ambiguous. The CDR3 covers 13 residues. The germline V gene encodes CDR1 SGHRS and CDR2 YFSETQ. Trimming cost V 0 bases and J 7 bases, with 10 bases left between them. In DNA, the CDR3 is TGCGCCAGCAGCTTGGAGACTCAACTTGGCTACACCTTC. Translated, it gives CASSLETQLGYTF.

This chain connects TRBV5-5 to TRBJ2-6; 9 nucleotides line up with TRBD1. The germline gives CDR1 SGHKS, CDR2 YYEKEE (reference sequence). With 1 base clipped from V and 2 bases from J, the junction kept 7 bases outside the gene matches. This CDR3 is built from 18 residues. The chain's CDR3 is CASSLLGDRATGANVLTF. Written as DNA, the CDR3 is TGTGCCAGCAGCTTGTTGGGGGACAGGGCTACTGGGGCCAACGTCCTGACTTTC.

This clonotype was detected many times. The V gene is TRBV9, the J gene TRBJ2-1; D not resolved. The CDR3 runs to 14 residues. Germline loops: CDR1 SGDLS, CDR2 YYNGEE. The V gene lost 4 bases and the J gene lost 5 bases, with 13 bases spanning the gap. CDR3 DNA: TGTGCCAGCAGCCCAGAACACCCTAACAATGAGCAGTTCTTC. Protein product: CASSPEHPNNEQFF. The complete variable domain, with remaining parts taken from reference TRBV9 and TRBJ2-1, reads DSGVTQTPKHLITATGQRVTLRCSPRSGDLSVYWYQQSLDQGLQFLIQYYNGEERAKGNILERFSAQQFPDLHSELNLSSLELGDSALYFCASSPEHPNNEQFFGPGTRLTVL.

This clonotype occurred many times. V and J are TRBV2 and TRBJ2-1; the match to TRBD2 covers 9 bases. The CDR3 extends over 15 amino acids. Looked up from germline, CDR1 is SNHLY and CDR2 is FYNNEI. Germline trimming cut 4 bases from V and 4 bases from J; bases unmatched to any gene: 5. CDR3 sequence (DNA): TGTGCCAGCAGTGTAGAGACTAGCGGATACAATGAGCAGTTCTTC. It yields the protein CASSVETSGYNEQFF.

This chain links TRBV12-3 or TRBV12-4 with TRBJ2-2; D gene ambiguous. The CDR3 loop spans 13 amino acids. V was trimmed by 5 bases and J by 4 bases, leaving 8 bases between them. This CDR3 is CASSRETTGELFF. CDR3 in DNA: TGTGCCAGCAGTCGCGAGACCACCGGGGAGCTGTTTTTT.

As to this clonotype: A junction boundary mismatches the germline segment, possibly from a read error. This rearrangement joins TRBV28 to TRBJ2-7; no firm D call. The CDR3 is 11 amino acids. Germline V gene sequence: CDR1 MDHEN, CDR2 SYDVKM. The CDR3 sequence: CASSFVGRAHF. The CDR3 region has the DNA TGTGCCAGCAGTTTTGTGGGAAGAGCTCACTTC.

This clonotype showed up many times. This rearrangement joins TRBV20-1 to TRBJ2-3, with D tentatively TRBD2 (5 bases). In germline, CDR1 is DFQATT, CDR2 SNEGSKA (reference sequence). The germline V and J ends were trimmed by 4 bases and 5 bases, with 7 bases remaining between them. The CDR3 is 11 amino acids. The CDR3 protein is CSATGLDTQYF. CDR3 nucleotides: TGCAGTGCTACTGGACTAGATACGCAGTATTTT.